Listed below are T cell receptor beta chains from one sample, sequenced in a study of beta chain features in type 1 diabetes. The protocol was immunoSEQ multiplex PCR, while the TCRdb copy is restricted to in-frame clones and leaves out a portion. Seen here are 350,000 to 450,000 clones, over 13% observed once, and the top ten hold approximately 0.02%. Sequenced input: naive CD4+ T cells from blood. The receptors were gathered from a young woman in good health. Each CDR3 is given with its conserved first and last residue. A D gene is named only where the DNA matches it firmly. Clone size is given for some rows only: seen once, a few or many times, or a class if the clone is expanded.

clone_size	v_call	d_call	j_call	cdr3_aa	cdr3_nt
.	TRBV27	TRBD1	TRBJ1-3	CASSYRDRGSAIYF	TGTGCCAGCAGTTATCGGGACAGGGGATCGGCCATATATTTT
few	TRBV5-1	.	TRBJ2-7	CASSLDFYEQYF	TGCGCCAGCAGCCTGGACTTCTACGAGCAGTACTTC
few	TRBV25-1	TRBD2	TRBJ2-5	CASRRGAEETQYF	TGTGCCAGCAGGCGGGGGGCAGAAGAGACCCAGTACTTC
few	TRBV29-1	.	TRBJ2-7	CSCGSTYEQYF	TGCAGTTGCGGTTCTACCTACGAGCAGTACTTC
few	TRBV25-1	TRBD1	TRBJ2-7	CASSIPGQGMHEQYF	TGTGCCAGCAGTATACCGGGACAGGGGATGCACGAGCAGTACTTC
.	TRBV30	TRBD2	TRBJ2-7	CAWRAGKVAGGYEQYF	TGTGCCTGGAGGGCAGGAAAGGTAGCGGGAGGCTACGAGCAGTACTTC
once	TRBV2	TRBD1	TRBJ1-5	CASSGQGAQQPQHF	TGTGCCAGCAGCGGACAGGGGGCACAACAGCCCCAGCATTTT
.	TRBV11-2	.	TRBJ2-2	CASSPQNTGELFF	TGTGCCAGCAGCCCACAAAACACCGGGGAGCTGTTTTTT
.	TRBV11-2	TRBD1	TRBJ2-7	CASRGLQGRSYEQYF	TGTGCCAGCAGAGGATTACAGGGGCGCTCCTACGAGCAGTACTTC
.	TRBV11-3	.	TRBJ2-3	CASRLGRGSTDTQYF	TGTGCCAGCAGATTGGGCCGGGGATCCACAGATACGCAGTATTTT
.	TRBV9	.	TRBJ2-1	CASSVEPHPSSYNEQFF	TGTGCCAGCAGCGTAGAGCCCCACCCTAGCTCCTACAATGAGCAGTTCTTC
few	TRBV7-2	TRBD2	TRBJ2-7	CASSFNSGSTEQYF	TGTGCCAGCAGCTTTAATAGCGGGAGCACCGAGCAGTACTTC
.	TRBV5-4	.	TRBJ2-4	CASSLGGVAKNIQYF	TGTGCCAGCAGCTTGGGGGGGGTGGCCAAAAACATTCAGTACTTC
.	TRBV7-8	TRBD1	TRBJ1-1	CASSPRQGMNTEAFF	TGTGCCAGCAGCCCGAGACAGGGGATGAACACTGAAGCTTTCTTT
.	TRBV29-1	.	TRBJ1-2	CSVMNRAPNYGYTF	TGCAGCGTTATGAACAGGGCCCCTAACTATGGCTACACCTTC
.	TRBV7-2	.	TRBJ2-2	CASSLSGDPGELFF	TGTGCCAGCAGCTTATCAGGGGATCCCGGGGAGCTGTTTTTT
few	TRBV18	.	TRBJ1-5	CASSPPIGTRGDQPQHF	TGTGCCAGCTCACCACCGATAGGCACCCGAGGCGATCAGCCCCAGCATTTT
.	TRBV6-1	.	TRBJ1-2	CASSDRGVDGYTF	TGTGCCAGCAGTGACAGGGGAGTAGATGGCTACACCTTC
few	TRBV15	.	TRBJ1-5	CATERGGISNQPQHF	TGTGCCACCGAAAGGGGGGGGATTAGCAATCAGCCCCAGCATTTT
.	TRBV28	.	TRBJ1-2	CASSLDGNYGYTF	TGTGCCAGCAGTCTTGACGGGAACTATGGCTACACCTTC
.	TRBV9	TRBD1	TRBJ2-5	CASSARQGAETQYF	TGTGCCAGCAGCGCCCGACAGGGGGCAGAGACCCAGTACTTC
few	TRBV30	.	TRBJ2-2	CAWSVHRGNTGELFF	TGTGCCTGGAGTGTACATAGGGGTAACACCGGGGAGCTGTTTTTT
.	TRBV5-1	.	TRBJ2-3	CASSLRQVLGTDTQYF	TGCGCCAGCAGCTTAAGACAGGTCTTAGGGACAGATACGCAGTATTTT
few	TRBV15	.	TRBJ2-3	CATSRERRQGPPSSDTQYF	TGTGCCACCAGCAGAGAGAGGCGCCAGGGGCCCCCCTCGTCCGATACGCAGTATTTT
few	TRBV4-1	.	TRBJ1-4	CASSQDRYEKLFF	TGCGCCAGCAGCCAAGACCGGTATGAAAAACTGTTTTTT
few	TRBV5-1	TRBD1	TRBJ2-1	CASSSGQTYNEQFF	TGCGCCAGCAGCTCGGGACAGACCTACAATGAGCAGTTCTTC
few	TRBV7-9	.	TRBJ1-5	CASGLQGNQPQHF	TGTGCCAGCGGACTCCAGGGCAATCAGCCCCAGCATTTT
.	TRBV6-1	TRBD2	TRBJ2-7	CASSERLAGKGYEQYF	TGTGCCAGCAGTGAAAGGTTAGCGGGAAAGGGTTACGAGCAGTACTTC
few	TRBV5-1	.	TRBJ1-1	CASSLEGTGAMNTEAFF	TGCGCCAGCAGCTTGGAGGGGACGGGAGCAATGAACACTGAAGCTTTCTTT
few	TRBV28	TRBD1	TRBJ2-5	CASSPGTAEKTQYF	TGTGCCAGCAGTCCCGGGACAGCCGAAAAGACCCAGTACTTC
few	TRBV28	.	TRBJ2-3	CASSSPSAELYYTDTQYF	TGTGCCAGCAGTTCCCCGTCCGCGGAGCTTTACTACACAGATACGCAGTATTTT
.	TRBV20-1	.	TRBJ2-3	CSAQFTDTQYF	TGCAGTGCCCAGTTCACAGATACGCAGTATTTT
.	TRBV28	TRBD1	TRBJ2-1	CASSGTGWDNEQFF	TGTGCCAGCAGCGGGACAGGGTGGGACAATGAGCAGTTCTTC
.	TRBV7-7	TRBD2	TRBJ2-1	CASSTSGTYNEQFF	TGTGCTAGCAGCACTAGCGGAACTTACAATGAGCAGTTCTTC
.	TRBV28	TRBD1	TRBJ1-1	CASSPNGQGRTEAFF	TGTGCCAGCAGTCCAAACGGACAGGGGCGCACTGAAGCTTTCTTT
.	TRBV30	.	TRBJ2-3	CAWSVTSLYMDTQYF	TGTGCCTGGAGTGTAACTAGCCTATATATGGATACGCAGTATTTT
few	TRBV9	TRBD1	TRBJ1-2	CASSLRQGLDGYTF	TGTGCCAGCAGCTTGCGACAGGGACTGGATGGCTACACCTTC
.	TRBV19	.	TRBJ2-3	CASSARTDTQYF	TGTGCCAGTAGTGCGCGGACAGATACGCAGTATTTT